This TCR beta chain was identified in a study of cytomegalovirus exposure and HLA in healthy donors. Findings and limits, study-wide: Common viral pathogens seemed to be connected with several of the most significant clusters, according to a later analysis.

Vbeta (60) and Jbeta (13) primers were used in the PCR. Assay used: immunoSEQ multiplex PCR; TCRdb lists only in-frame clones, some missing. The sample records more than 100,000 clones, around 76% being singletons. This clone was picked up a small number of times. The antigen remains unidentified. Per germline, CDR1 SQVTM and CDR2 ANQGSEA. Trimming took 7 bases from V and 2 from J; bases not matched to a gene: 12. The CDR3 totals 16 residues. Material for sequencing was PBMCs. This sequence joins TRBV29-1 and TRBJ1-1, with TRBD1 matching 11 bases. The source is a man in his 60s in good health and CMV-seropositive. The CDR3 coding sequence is TGCAGCGCCGCGGGGGACAGGGGGAAAGGTAACACTGAAGCTTTCTTT. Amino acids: CSAAGDRGKGNTEAFF.